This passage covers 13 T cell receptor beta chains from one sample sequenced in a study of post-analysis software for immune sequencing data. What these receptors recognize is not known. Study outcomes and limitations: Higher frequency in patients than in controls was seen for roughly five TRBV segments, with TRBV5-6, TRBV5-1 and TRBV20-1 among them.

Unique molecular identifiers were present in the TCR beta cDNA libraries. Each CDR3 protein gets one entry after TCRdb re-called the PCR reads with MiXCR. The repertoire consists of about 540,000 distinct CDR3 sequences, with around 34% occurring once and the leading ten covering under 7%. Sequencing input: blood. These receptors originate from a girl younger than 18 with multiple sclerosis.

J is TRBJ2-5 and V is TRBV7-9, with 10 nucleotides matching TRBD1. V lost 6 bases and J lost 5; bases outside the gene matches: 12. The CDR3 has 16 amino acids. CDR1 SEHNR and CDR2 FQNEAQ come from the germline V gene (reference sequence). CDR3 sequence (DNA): TGTGCCAGCAGTCCATCCGGGACAGGGGATTGGGAGACCCAGTACTTC. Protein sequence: CASSPSGTGDWETQYF.

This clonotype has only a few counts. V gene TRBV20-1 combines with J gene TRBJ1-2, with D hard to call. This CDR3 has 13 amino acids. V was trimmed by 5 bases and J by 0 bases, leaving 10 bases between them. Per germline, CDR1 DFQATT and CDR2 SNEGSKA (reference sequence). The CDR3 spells CSAPAGANYGYTF. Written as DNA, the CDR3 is TGCAGTGCTCCCGCAGGTGCTAACTATGGCTACACCTTC.

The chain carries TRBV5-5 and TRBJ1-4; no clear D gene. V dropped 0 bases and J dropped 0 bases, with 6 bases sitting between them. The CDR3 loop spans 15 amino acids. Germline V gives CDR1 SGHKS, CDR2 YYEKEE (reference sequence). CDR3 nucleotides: TGTGCCAGCAGCTTGGTCCGGGCAACTAATGAAAAACTGTTTTTT. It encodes CASSLVRATNEKLFF.

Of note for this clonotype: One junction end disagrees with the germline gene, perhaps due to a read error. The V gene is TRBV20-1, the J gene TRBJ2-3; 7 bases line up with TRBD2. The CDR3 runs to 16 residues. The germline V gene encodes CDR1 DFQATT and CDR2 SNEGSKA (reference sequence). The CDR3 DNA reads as TGCAGTGCTAGAGCTTCCGGGGGGACTCGTATTGATACGCGGTATTTT. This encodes CSARASGGTRIDTRYF.

The DNA for the CDR3 is TGTGCCAGCAGTGACAGGGCTGGAAACACTGAAGCTTTCTTT. This codes for CASSDRAGNTEAFF. The V and J genes are TRBV12-3 or TRBV12-4 and TRBJ1-1, with 7 bases that match TRBD1. V lost 5 bases to trimming and J lost 2 bases; unmatched junction nucleotides: 5. The length of the CDR3 is 14 residues.

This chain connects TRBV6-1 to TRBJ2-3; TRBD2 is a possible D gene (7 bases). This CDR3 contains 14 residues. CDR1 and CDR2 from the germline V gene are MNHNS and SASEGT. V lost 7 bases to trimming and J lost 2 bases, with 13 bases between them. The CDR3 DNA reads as TGTGCCAGCATAGAGGGGGGGCACACAGATACGCAGTATTTT. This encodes CASIEGGHTDTQYF.

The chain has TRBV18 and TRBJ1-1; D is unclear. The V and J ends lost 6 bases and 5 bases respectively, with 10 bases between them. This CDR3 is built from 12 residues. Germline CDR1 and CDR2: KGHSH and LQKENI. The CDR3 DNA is TGTGCCAGCTCCCGAACTGAGACTGAAGCTTTCTTT. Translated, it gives CASSRTETEAFF.

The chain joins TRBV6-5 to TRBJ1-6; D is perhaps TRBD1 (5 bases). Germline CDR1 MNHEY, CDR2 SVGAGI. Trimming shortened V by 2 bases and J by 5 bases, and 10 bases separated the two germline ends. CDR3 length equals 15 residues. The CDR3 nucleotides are TGTGCCAGCAGTTACGGGACGGTCGATAATTCACCCCTCCACTTT. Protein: CASSYGTVDNSPLHF.

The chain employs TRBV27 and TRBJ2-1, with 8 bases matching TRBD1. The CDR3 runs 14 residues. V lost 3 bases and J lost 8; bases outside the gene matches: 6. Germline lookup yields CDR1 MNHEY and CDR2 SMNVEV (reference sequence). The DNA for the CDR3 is TGTGCCAGCAGTTTTTCGGACAGGGTGTATGAGCAGTTCTTC. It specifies CASSFSDRVYEQFF.

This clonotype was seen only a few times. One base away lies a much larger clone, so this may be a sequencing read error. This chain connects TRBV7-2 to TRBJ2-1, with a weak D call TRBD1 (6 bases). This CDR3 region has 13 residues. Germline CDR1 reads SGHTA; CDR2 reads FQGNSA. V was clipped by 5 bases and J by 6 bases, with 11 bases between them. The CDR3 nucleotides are TGTGCCAGCAGCCAGGGGCCGTGCAATGAGCAGTTCTTC. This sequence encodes CASSQGPCNEQFF.

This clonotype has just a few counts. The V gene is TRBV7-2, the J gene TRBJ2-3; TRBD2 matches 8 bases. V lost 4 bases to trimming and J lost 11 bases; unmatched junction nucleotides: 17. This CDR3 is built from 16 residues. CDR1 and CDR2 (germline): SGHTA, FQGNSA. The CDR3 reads CASSSPKYDLAGGQYF. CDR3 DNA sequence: TGTGCCAGCAGCTCTCCCAAATATGACTTGGCGGGGGGGCAGTATTTT.

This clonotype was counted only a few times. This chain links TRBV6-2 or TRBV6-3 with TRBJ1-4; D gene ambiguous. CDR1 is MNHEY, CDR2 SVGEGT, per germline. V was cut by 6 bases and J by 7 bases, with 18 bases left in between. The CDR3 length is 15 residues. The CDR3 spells CASRDQDRGFEKLFF. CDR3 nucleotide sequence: TGTGCCAGCAGAGACCAGGACCGCGGATTTGAAAAACTGTTTTTT.

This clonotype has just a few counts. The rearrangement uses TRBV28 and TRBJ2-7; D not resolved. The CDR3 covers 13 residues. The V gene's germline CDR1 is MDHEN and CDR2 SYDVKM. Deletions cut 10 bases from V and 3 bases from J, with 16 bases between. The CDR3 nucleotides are TGTGCCACCAAAACCCGACGGATCTACGAGCAGTACTTC. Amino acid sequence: CATKTRRIYEQYF.